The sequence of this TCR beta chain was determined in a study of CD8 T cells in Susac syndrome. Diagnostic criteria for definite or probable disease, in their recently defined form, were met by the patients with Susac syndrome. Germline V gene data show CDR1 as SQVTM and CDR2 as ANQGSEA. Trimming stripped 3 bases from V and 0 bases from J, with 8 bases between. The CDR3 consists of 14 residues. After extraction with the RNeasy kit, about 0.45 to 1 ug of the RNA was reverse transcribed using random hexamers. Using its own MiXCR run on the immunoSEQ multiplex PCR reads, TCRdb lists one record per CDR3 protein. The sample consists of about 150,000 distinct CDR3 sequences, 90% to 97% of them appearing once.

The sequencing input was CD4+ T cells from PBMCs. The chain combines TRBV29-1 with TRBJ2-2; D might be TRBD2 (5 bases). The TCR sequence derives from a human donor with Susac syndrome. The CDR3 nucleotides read TGCAGCGTTGAGAAGGGAGCGAACACCGGGGAGCTGTTTTTT. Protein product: CSVEKGANTGELFF.